The clone carrying this T cell receptor (beta chain) appeared a single time. The method was immunoSEQ multiplex PCR; TCRdb's version includes in-frame clones alone and lacks a portion of them. The data hold over 400,000 clones, with 75% to 90% observed a single time. The CDR3 extends over 20 amino acids. The V end was cut by 1 base, the J end by 3 bases, with 27 bases between. CDR1 is MGHRA, CDR2 YSYEKL, per germline. These data come from a study of blood T cell repertoires in COVID-19. The wider study: Samples came from the United States, Italy and Spain, spanning acute and convalescent COVID-19.

V and J are TRBV4-1 and TRBJ1-2, with D tentatively TRBD1 (6 bases). Sequencing was done on a sample of PBMCs or T cells enriched from blood (not recorded which). The source of this sequence is an older woman who had recovered from COVID-19. CDR3 loop: CASSQVGIGTLKNFDYGYTF. DNA of the CDR3: TGCGCCAGCAGCCAAGTGGGGATCGGGACACTGAAAAATTTTGACTATGGCTACACCTTC.